One T cell receptor (beta chain) is described in this entry. The CDR3 covers 15 residues. J gave up 3 bases and V 3 bases, and 4 bases lay outside the gene matches. CDR1 is SGHRS and CDR2 is YFSETQ in the germline V gene. In the study's own analysis: For nucleated cells, counts were estimated from reference gene primer amplification. Method: immunoSEQ multiplex PCR; TCRdb's copy keeps in-frame clones and lacks some. The V and J calls and clone size were taken over from that table, and D and trimming were inferred from the DNA. There are about 210,000 clones in the sample; approximately 82% occur only once, and about 8.9% lies in the top ten. The data derive from a study of blood T cell repertoires in COVID-19. About the study: Researchers got acute and convalescent COVID-19 samples from the United States, Italy and Spain. The analysed material was cDNA or gDNA that came from T cells, B-cell-depleted T cells, or PBMCs.

V gene TRBV5-1 combines with J gene TRBJ2-1; 9 nucleotides align to TRBD2. The sample taken for sequencing was peripheral blood. This TCR was sampled from a woman aged 50 to 60 with acute or convalescent COVID-19. The CDR3 coding sequence is TGCGCCAGCAGCTCTCTAGCGGGACTCTACAATGAGCAGTTCTTC. It is translated as CASSSLAGLYNEQFF.